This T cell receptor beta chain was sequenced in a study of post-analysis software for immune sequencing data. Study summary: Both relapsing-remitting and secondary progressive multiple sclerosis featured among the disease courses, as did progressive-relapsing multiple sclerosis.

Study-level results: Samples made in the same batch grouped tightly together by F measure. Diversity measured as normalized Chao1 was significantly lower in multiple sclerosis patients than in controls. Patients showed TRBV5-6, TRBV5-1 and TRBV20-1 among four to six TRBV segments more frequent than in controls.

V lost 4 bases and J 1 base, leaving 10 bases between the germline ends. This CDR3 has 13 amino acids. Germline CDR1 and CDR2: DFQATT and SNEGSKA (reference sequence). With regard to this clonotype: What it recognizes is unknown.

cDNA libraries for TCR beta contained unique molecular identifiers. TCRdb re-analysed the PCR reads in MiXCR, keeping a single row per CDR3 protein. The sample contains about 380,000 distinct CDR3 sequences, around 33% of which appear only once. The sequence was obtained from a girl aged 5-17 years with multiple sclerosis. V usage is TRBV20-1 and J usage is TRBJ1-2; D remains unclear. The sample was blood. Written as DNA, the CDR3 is TGCAGTGCTAAGGACGGAAATAACTATGGCTACACCTTC. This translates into CSAKDGNNYGYTF.